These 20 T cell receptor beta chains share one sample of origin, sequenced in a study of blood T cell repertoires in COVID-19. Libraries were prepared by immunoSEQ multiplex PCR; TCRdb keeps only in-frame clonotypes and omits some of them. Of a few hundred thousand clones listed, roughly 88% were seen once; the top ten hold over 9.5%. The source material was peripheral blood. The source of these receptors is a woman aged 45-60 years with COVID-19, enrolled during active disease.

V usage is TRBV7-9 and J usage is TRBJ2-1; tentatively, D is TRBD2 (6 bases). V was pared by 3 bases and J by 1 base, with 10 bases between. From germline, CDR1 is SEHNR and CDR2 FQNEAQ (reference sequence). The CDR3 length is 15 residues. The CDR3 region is CASSLSLASYNEQFF. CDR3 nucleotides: TGTGCCAGCAGCTTGAGCCTAGCGTCCTACAATGAGCAGTTCTTC.

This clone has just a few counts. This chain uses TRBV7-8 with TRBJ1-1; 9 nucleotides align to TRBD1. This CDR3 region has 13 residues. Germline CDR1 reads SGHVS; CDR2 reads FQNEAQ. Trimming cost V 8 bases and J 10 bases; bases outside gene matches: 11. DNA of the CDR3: TGTGCCAGCTCGACCGTCCGGGGACAGGGAGCTTTCTTT. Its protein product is CASSTVRGQGAFF.

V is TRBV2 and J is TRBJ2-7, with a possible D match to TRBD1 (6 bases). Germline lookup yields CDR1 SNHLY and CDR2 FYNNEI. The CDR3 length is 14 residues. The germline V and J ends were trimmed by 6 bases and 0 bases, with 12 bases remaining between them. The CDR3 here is CASRADRSSYEQYF. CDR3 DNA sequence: TGTGCCAGCAGGGCGGACAGAAGCTCCTACGAGCAGTACTTC.

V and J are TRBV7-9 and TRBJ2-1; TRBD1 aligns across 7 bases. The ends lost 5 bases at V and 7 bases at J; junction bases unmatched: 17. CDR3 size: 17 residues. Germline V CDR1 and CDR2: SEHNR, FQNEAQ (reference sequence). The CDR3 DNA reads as TGTGCCAGCAGCCGAATCGGTTATGGGACAGCGGATAATGAGCAGTTCTTC. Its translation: CASSRIGYGTADNEQFF. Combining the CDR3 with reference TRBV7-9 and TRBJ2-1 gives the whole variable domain DTGVSQNPRHKITKRGQNVTFRCDPISEHNRLYWYRQTLGQGPEFLTYFQNEAQLEKSRLLSDRFSAERPKGSFSTLEIQRTEQGDSAMYLCASSRIGYGTADNEQFFGPGTRLTVL.

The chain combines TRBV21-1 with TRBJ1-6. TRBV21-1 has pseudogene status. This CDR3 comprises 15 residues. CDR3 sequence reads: CASSKRGRMHSPLHF. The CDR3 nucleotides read TGTGCCAGCAGCAAACGAGGAAGGATGCATTCACCCCTCCACTTT.

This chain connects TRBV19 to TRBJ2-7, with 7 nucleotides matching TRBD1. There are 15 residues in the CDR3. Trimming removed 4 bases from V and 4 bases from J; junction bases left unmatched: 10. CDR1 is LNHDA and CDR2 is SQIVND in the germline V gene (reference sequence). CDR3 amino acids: CASSNGAGRGYEQYF. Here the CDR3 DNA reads TGTGCCAGTAGTAACGGCGCCGGCAGGGGGTACGAGCAGTACTTC. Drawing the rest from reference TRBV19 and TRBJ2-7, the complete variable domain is DGGITQSPKYLFRKEGQNVTLSCEQNLNHDAMYWYRQDPGQGLRLIYYSQIVNDFQKGDIAEGYSVSREKKESFPLTVTSAQKNPTAFYLCASSNGAGRGYEQYFGPGTRLTVT.

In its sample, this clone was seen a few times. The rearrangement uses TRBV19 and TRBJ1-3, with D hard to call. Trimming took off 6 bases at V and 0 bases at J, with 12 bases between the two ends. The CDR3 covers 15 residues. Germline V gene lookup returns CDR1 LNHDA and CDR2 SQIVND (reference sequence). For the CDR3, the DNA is TGTGCCAGTAGCCCCACACCGTACTCTGGAAACACCATATATTTT. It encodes CASSPTPYSGNTIYF.

CDR3 region: CASSLRQGAGYGYTF. The CDR3 region has the DNA TGTGCCAGCAGTCTCCGACAGGGGGCAGGTTATGGCTACACCTTC. The chain employs TRBV6-4 and TRBJ1-2; 10 bases agree with TRBD1. The V and J ends lost 5 bases and 5 bases, in that order; junction bases with no gene match: 8. From germline, CDR1 is MRHNA and CDR2 SNTAGT. The CDR3 sequence is 15 residues long.

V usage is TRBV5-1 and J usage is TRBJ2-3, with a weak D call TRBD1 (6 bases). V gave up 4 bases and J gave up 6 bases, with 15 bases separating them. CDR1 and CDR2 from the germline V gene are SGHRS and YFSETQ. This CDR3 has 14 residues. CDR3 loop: CASSQNRVRDTQYF. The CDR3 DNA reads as TGCGCCAGCAGCCAGAACAGGGTCAGGGATACGCAGTATTTT. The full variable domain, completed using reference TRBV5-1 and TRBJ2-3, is KAGVTQTPRYLIKTRGQQVTLSCSPISGHRSVSWYQQTPGQGLQFLFEYFSETQRNKGNFPGRFSGRQFSNSRSEMNVSTLELGDSALYLCASSQNRVRDTQYFGPGTRLTVL.

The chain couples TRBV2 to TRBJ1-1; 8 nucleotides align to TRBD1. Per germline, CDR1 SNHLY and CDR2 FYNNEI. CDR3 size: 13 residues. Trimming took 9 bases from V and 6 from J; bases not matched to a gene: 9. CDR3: CARRQGLVSEAFF. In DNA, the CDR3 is TGTGCCAGAAGACAGGGGTTAGTCTCTGAAGCTTTCTTT.

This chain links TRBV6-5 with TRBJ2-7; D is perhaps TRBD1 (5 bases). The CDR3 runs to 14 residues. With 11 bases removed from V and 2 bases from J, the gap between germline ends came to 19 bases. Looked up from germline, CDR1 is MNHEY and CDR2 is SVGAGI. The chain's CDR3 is CAASRSDRPYEQYF. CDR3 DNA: TGTGCCGCCTCGAGGAGTGACAGACCCTACGAGCAGTACTTC.

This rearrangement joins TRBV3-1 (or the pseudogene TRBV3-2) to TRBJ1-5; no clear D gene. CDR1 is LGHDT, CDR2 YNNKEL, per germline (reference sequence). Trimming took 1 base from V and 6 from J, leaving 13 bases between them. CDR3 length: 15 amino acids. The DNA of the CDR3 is TGTGCCAGCAGCCAAGGTAATAATCCCGGTCAGCCCCAGCATTTT. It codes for CASSQGNNPGQPQHF.

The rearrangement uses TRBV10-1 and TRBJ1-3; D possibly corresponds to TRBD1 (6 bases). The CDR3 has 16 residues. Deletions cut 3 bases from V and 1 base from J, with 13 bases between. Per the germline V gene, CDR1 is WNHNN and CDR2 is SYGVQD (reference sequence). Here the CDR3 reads CASSDNDRPSGNTIYF. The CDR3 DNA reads TGCGCCAGCAGTGACAATGACAGGCCATCTGGAAACACCATATATTTT.

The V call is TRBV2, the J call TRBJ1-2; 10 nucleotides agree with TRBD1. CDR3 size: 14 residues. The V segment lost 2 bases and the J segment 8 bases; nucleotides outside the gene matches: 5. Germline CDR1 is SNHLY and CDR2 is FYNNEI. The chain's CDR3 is CASSERDRGGGYTF. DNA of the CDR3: TGTGCCAGCAGTGAACGGGACAGGGGAGGGGGCTACACCTTC.

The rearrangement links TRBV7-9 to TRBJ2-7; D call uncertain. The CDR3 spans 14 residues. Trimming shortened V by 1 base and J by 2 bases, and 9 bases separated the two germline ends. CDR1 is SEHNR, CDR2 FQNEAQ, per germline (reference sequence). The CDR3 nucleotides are TGTGCCAGCAGCTTAGATGGCAGAACCTACGAGCAGTACTTC. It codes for CASSLDGRTYEQYF.

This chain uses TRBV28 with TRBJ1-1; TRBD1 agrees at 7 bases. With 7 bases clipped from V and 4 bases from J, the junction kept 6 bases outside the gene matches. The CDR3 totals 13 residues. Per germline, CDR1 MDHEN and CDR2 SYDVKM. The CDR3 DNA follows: TGTGCCAGCATACAGGGGCCGGGCACTGAAGCTTTCTTT. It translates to CASIQGPGTEAFF.

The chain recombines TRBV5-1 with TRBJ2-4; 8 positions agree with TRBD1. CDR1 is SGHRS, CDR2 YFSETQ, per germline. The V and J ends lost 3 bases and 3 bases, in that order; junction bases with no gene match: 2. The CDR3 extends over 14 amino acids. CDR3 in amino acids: CASSSTGVKNIQYF. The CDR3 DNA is TGCGCCAGCAGCTCGACAGGGGTCAAAAACATTCAGTACTTC.

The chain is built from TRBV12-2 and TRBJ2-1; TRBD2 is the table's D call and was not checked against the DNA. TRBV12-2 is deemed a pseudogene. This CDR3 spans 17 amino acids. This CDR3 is CASRLLRSGANLVEQFF. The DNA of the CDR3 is TGTGCAAGTCGCTTACTTCGGAGCGGGGCCAACTTAGTTGAGCAGTTCTTC.

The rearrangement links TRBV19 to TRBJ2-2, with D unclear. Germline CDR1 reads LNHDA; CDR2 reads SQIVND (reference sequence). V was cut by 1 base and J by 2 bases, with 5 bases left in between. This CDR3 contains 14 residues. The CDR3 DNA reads TGTGCCAGTAGTATAGGCAGTAACACCGGGGAGCTGTTTTTT. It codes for CASSIGSNTGELFF.

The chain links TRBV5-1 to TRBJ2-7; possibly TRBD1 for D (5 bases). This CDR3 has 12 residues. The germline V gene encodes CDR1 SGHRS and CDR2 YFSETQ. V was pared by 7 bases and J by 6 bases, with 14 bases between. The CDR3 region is CASLDSVGEQYF. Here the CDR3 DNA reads TGCGCCAGCCTCGACAGCGTAGGCGAGCAGTACTTC.